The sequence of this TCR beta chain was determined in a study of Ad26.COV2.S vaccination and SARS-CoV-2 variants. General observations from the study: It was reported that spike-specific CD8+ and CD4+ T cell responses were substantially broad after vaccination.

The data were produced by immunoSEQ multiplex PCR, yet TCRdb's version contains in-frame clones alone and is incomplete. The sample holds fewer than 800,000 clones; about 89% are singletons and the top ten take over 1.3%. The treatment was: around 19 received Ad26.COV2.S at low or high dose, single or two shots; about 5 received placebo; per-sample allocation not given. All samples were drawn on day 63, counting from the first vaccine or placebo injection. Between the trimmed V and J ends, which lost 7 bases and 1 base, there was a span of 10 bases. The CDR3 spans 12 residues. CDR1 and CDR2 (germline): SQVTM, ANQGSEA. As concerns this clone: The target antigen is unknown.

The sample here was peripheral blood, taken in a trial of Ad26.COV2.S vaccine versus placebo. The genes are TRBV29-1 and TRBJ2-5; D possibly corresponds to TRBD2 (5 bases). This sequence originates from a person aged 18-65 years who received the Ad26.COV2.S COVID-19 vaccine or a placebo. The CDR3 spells CSASGVQETQYF. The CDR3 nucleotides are TGCAGCGCCTCCGGGGTCCAAGAGACCCAGTACTTC.